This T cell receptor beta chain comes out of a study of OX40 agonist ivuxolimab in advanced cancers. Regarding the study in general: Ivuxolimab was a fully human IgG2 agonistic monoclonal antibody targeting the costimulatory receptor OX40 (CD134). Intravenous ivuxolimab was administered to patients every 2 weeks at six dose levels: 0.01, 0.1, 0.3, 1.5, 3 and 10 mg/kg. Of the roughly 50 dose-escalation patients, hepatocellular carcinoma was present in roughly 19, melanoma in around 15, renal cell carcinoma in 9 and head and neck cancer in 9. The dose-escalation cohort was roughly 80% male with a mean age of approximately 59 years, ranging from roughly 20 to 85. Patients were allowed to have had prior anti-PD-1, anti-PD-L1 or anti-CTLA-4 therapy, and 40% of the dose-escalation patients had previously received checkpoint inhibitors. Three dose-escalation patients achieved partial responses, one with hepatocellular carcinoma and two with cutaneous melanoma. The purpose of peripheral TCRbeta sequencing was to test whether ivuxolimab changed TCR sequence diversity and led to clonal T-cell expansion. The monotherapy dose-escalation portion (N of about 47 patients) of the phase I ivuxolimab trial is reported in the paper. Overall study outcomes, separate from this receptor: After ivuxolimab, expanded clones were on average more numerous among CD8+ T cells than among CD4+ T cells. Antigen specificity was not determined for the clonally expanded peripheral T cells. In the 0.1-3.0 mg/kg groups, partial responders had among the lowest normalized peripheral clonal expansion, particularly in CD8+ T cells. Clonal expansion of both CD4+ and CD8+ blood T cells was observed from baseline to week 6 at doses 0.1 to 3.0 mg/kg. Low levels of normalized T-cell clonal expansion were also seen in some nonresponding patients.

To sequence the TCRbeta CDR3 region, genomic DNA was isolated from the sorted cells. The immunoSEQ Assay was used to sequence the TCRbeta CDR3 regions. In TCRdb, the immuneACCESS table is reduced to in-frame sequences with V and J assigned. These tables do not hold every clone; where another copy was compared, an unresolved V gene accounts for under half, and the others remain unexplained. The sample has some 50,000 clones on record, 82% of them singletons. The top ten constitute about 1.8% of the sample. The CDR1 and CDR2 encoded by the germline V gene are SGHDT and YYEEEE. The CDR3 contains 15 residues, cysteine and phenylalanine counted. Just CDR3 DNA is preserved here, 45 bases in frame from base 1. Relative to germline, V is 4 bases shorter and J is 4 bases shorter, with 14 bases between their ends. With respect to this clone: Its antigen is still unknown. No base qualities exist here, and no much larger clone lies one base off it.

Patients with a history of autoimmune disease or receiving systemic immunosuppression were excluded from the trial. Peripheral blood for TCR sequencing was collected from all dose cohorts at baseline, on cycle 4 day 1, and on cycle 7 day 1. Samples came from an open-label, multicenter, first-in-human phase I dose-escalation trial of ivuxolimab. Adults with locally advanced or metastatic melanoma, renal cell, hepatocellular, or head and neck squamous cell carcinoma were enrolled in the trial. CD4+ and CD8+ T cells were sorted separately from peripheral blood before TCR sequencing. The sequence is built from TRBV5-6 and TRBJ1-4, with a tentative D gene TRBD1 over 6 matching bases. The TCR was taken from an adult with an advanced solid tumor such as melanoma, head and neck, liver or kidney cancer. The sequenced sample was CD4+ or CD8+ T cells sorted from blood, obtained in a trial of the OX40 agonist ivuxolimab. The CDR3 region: CASSPEDRSNEKLFF. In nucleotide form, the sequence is TGTGCCAGCAGCCCAGAGGACAGAAGTAATGAAAAACTGTTTTTT.